Following are 27 T cell receptor beta chains from one sample sequenced in a study of human T cells and chemical hapten exposure. Time point given: patch test 2, 6 weeks after DPC sensitization. Treatment specified: therapeutic diphenylcyclopropenone sensitization with weekly scalp DPC. TCRdb reprocessed the RACE reads with MiXCR, giving one entry per CDR3 protein. The sample has about 69,000 distinct CDR3 sequences, around 10% seen once. The source material was whole blood, sampled in connection with sensitization to the hapten diphenylcyclopropenone (DPC). These receptors came from a woman aged 45-65 years with alopecia areata. Some clones in this sample may be carry-over from other donors' samples.

This clonotype turned up a few times. This chain uses TRBV5-4 with TRBJ2-5; D could derive from TRBD1 or TRBD2 (5 bases each). The germline CDR1 and CDR2 sequences are SGHNT and YYREEE (reference sequence). The V gene lost 2 bases and the J gene lost 2 bases, with 13 bases spanning the gap. This CDR3 is built from 15 residues. This CDR3 reads CASSLGTQNQETQYF. The CDR3 nucleotides read TGTGCCAGCAGCTTAGGGACGCAAAATCAAGAGACCCAGTACTTC.

This clonotype was seen repeatedly, ten times or more. This chain uses TRBV3-1 with TRBJ2-7, with a tentative D call TRBD2 (6 bases). Germline V gene data show CDR1 as LGHDT and CDR2 as YNNKEL (reference sequence). The CDR3 is 15 amino acids. Trimming removed 1 base at V and 5 bases at J, with 15 bases between. The DNA of the CDR3 is TGTGCCAGCAGCCAAGGAGGGACTTGGCGTCACGAGCAGTACTTC. Residues: CASSQGGTWRHEQYF.

This clonotype showed up many times. The genes are TRBV7-8 and TRBJ2-7; tentative D call: TRBD1 (5 bases). V was clipped by 2 bases and J by 6 bases, with 14 bases between them. In germline, CDR1 is SGHVS, CDR2 FQNEAQ. The length of the CDR3 is 14 residues. The CDR3 protein is CASSLIIGQGEQYF. The CDR3 region has the DNA TGTGCCAGCAGCTTAATCATAGGACAAGGCGAGCAGTACTTC.

This clonotype has only a few counts. The gene calls are TRBV5-4 and TRBJ2-1; D is undetermined. V was pared by 7 bases and J by 5 bases, with 13 bases between. This CDR3 is 13 amino acids long. Germline-derived CDR1 and CDR2 are SGHNT and YYREEE (reference sequence). The CDR3 sequence: CASASASDNEQFF. CDR3 nucleotide sequence: TGTGCCAGCGCCTCTGCGAGTGACAATGAGCAGTTCTTC.

The CDR3: CASSSEPHYGYTF. CDR3 nucleotide sequence: TGTGCCAGCAGCTCAGAACCTCATTATGGCTACACCTTC. The rearrangement links TRBV5-8 to TRBJ1-2; D is ambiguous. The CDR3 sequence is 13 residues long. The V end was cut by 3 bases, the J end by 5 bases, with 11 bases between. CDR1 and CDR2 (germline): SGHTS, YDEGEE.

The chain couples TRBV5-1 to TRBJ1-2; 9 bases fit TRBD1. Germline lookup yields CDR1 SGHRS and CDR2 YFSETQ. The trim removed 0 bases at V and 10 bases at J, leaving 19 bases unmatched. The CDR3 covers 18 residues. The chain's CDR3 is CASSLEGQGFGCNGPYTF. The DNA of the CDR3 is TGCGCCAGCAGCTTGGAGGGACAGGGTTTTGGATGTAATGGGCCCTACACCTTC.

Ten or more counts support this clonotype. The CDR3 is CSASSGGYTDTQYF. The DNA of the CDR3 is TGCAGTGCTAGTTCGGGGGGCTACACAGATACGCAGTATTTT. This chain links TRBV20-1 with TRBJ2-3; D possibly corresponds to TRBD2 (7 bases). This CDR3 contains 14 residues. In germline, CDR1 is DFQATT, CDR2 SNEGSKA (reference sequence). V lost 3 bases, J lost 2 bases, and 12 bases lay in between.

This clonotype was seen a few times. This chain connects TRBV30 to TRBJ2-1; D perhaps matches TRBD2 (6 bases). Germline lookup yields CDR1 GTSNPN and CDR2 SVGIG (reference sequence). The V gene lost 5 bases and the J gene lost 7 bases, with 18 bases spanning the gap. The CDR3 runs 14 residues. The CDR3 DNA reads TGTGCCTGGCAATCCTCTAGCGTTGGAAATGAGCAGTTCTTC. This encodes CAWQSSSVGNEQFF.

V gene TRBV29-1 combines with J gene TRBJ1-1; D not resolved. This CDR3 is 10 amino acids long. V lost 4 bases and J 9 bases, leaving 9 bases between the germline ends. The germline V gene has CDR1 SQVTM and CDR2 ANQGSEA. CDR3 sequence: CSVGQPQAFF. CDR3 DNA sequence: TGCAGCGTTGGTCAACCCCAAGCTTTCTTT.

This rearrangement joins TRBV5-4 to TRBJ2-1, with TRBD2 identical over 11 bases. The trim removed 8 bases at V and 8 bases at J, leaving 12 bases unmatched. This CDR3 spans 15 amino acids. The germline gives CDR1 SGHNT, CDR2 YYREEE (reference sequence). Here the CDR3 reads CASSGTSGAADEQFF. Here the CDR3 DNA reads TGTGCCAGTTCCGGGACTAGCGGTGCCGCGGATGAGCAGTTCTTC.

A remark on this clonotype: A read error may explain this, as a much larger clone is one base away. This rearrangement joins TRBV7-2 to TRBJ2-5; D call uncertain. Per germline, CDR1 SGHTA and CDR2 FQGNSA. CDR3 length: 13 residues. The V and J ends lost 1 base and 2 bases respectively, with 5 bases between them. The CDR3 DNA reads TGTGCCAGCAGCTTAGAACAGCAAGAGACCCAGTACTTC. Amino acids: CASSLEQQETQYF.

This clonotype came up many times. The CDR3 spells CASSFVGVPTDTQYF. CDR3 coding DNA: TGTGCCAGCAGCTTTGTGGGAGTGCCCACAGATACGCAGTATTTT. This chain links TRBV7-9 with TRBJ2-3; D possibly corresponds to TRBD2 (5 bases). The germline gives CDR1 SEHNR, CDR2 FQNEAQ (reference sequence). V dropped 3 bases and J dropped 2 bases, with 12 bases sitting between them. The CDR3 runs to 15 residues. Together with reference TRBV7-9 and TRBJ2-3, the CDR3 gives the full variable domain: DTGVSQNPRHKITKRGQNVTFRCDPISEHNRLYWYRQTLGQGPEFLTYFQNEAQLEKSRLLSDRFSAERPKGSFSTLEIQRTEQGDSAMYLCASSFVGVPTDTQYFGPGTRLTVL.

This clonotype was observed many times. The DNA of the CDR3 is TGTGCCAGCAGTACGGACAGGGGAAACACCATATATTTT. It specifies CASSTDRGNTIYF. This chain joins TRBV27 and TRBJ1-3, with TRBD1 matching over 7 bases. Germline V gene data show CDR1 as MNHEY and CDR2 as SMNVEV (reference sequence). The CDR3 runs to 13 residues. With V trimmed by 5 bases and J by 4 bases, 2 bases remained unmatched.

This clonotype appeared a few times. The chain couples TRBV5-8 to TRBJ2-4; 13 bases agree with TRBD2. CDR1 SGHTS and CDR2 YDEGEE come from the germline V gene. This CDR3 comprises 16 residues. V lost 0 bases and J lost 6; bases outside the gene matches: 3. The CDR3 protein is CASSLGGLAGPNIQYF. Here the CDR3 DNA reads TGTGCCAGCAGCTTGGGGGGACTAGCGGGACCAAACATTCAGTACTTC. Complete variable domain (other parts from reference TRBV5-8 and TRBJ2-4): EAGVTQSPTHLIKTRGQQATLRCSPISGHTSVYWYQQALGLGLQFLLWYDEGEERNRGNFPPRFSGRQFPNYSSELNVNALELEDSALYLCASSLGGLAGPNIQYFGAGTRLSVL.

This clonotype was counted at least ten times. The V gene is TRBV6-4, the J gene TRBJ2-2; no clear D gene. Per the germline V gene, CDR1 is MRHNA and CDR2 is SNTAGT. CDR3 length equals 14 residues. Trimming pared 8 bases from V and 2 bases from J, leaving 12 bases between. For the CDR3, the DNA is TGTGCCAGCCGGTTGGAGTCAAACACCGGGGAGCTGTTTTTT. It specifies CASRLESNTGELFF.

As to this clonotype: The germline gene is not matched at one end of the junction; a read error may be the cause. The chain couples TRBV7-8 to TRBJ2-1; TRBD2 is a possible D gene (6 bases). This CDR3 has 12 amino acids. Per the germline V gene, CDR1 is SGHVS and CDR2 is FQNEAQ. The CDR3: CASSPLDYQHFF. The CDR3 DNA reads as TGTGCCAGCAGCCCTCTGGACTACCAGCATTTCTTC.

This clonotype was seen many times. This chain joins TRBV3-1 and TRBJ2-5; D may be TRBD2 (5 bases). The V gene's germline CDR1 is LGHDT and CDR2 YNNKEL (reference sequence). The ends were cut back, 0 bases at V and 3 bases at J, with 11 bases in the middle. The CDR3 sequence is 15 residues long. CDR3 loop: CASSQDGNGEETQYF. The DNA for the CDR3 is TGTGCCAGCAGCCAAGATGGGAACGGGGAAGAGACCCAGTACTTC.

The rearrangement uses TRBV12-3 or TRBV12-4 and TRBJ1-5; D unclear. The CDR3 runs to 13 residues. V dropped 6 bases and J dropped 2 bases, with 8 bases sitting between them. CDR3 in DNA: TGTGCCAGCAGACCACTGGGCAATCAGCCCCAGCATTTT. Translating gives CASRPLGNQPQHF.

This clonotype has only a few counts. V is TRBV28 and J is TRBJ1-5; the D gene is possibly TRBD1 (5 bases). The CDR3 is 15 amino acids. CDR1 and CDR2 (germline): MDHEN, SYDVKM. Trimming stripped 5 bases from V and 1 base from J, with 12 bases between. The CDR3 protein is CASSPQGISNQPQHF. The CDR3 bases are TGTGCCAGCAGTCCCCAGGGAATCAGCAATCAGCCCCAGCATTTT. Using reference TRBV28 and TRBJ1-5 for the parts outside the CDR3, the full variable domain is DVKVTQSSRYLVKRTGEKVFLECVQDMDHENMFWYRQDPGLGLRLIYFSYDVKMKEKGDIPEGYSVSREKKERFSLILESASTNQTSMYLCASSPQGISNQPQHFGDGTRLSIL.

The table lists this clonotype with many counts. V is TRBV18 and J is TRBJ2-7; D is ambiguous. Germline CDR1 is KGHSH and CDR2 is LQKENI. The CDR3 spans 14 residues. V lost 2 bases to trimming and J lost 2 bases, with 10 bases between them. CDR3 in DNA: TGTGCCAGCTCACCAGGCAAATCGGCCTACGAGCAGTACTTC. Its protein product is CASSPGKSAYEQYF.

The chain combines TRBV3-1 with TRBJ2-7; no clear D gene. Germline CDR1 reads LGHDT; CDR2 reads YNNKEL (reference sequence). Trimming pared 4 bases from V and 7 bases from J, leaving 14 bases between. CDR3 length equals 13 residues. The CDR3 loop is CASSRLASPEQYF. CDR3 bases: TGTGCCAGCAGCCGCCTGGCAAGCCCGGAGCAGTACTTC.

V usage is TRBV20-1 and J usage is TRBJ2-5; 7 positions match TRBD1. There are 15 residues in the CDR3. The germline CDR1 and CDR2 sequences are DFQATT and SNEGSKA (reference sequence). The ends lost 0 bases at V and 5 bases at J; junction bases unmatched: 9. CDR3 region: CSARDPRDSPETQYF. CDR3 DNA sequence: TGCAGTGCTAGAGATCCCCGGGACAGTCCGGAGACCCAGTACTTC.

This clonotype was seen ten or more times. The CDR3 nucleotides are TGTGCCAGCAGGAGGGAGGCCTACGAGCAGTACTTC. Its protein is CASRREAYEQYF. This rearrangement joins TRBV2 to TRBJ2-7; perhaps TRBD2 as D (6 bases). The germline V gene has CDR1 SNHLY and CDR2 FYNNEI. CDR3 length: 12 amino acids. V was clipped by 6 bases and J by 2 bases, with 8 bases between them.

This clonotype was counted only a few times. CDR3 loop: CASSLDHGSEAFF. For the CDR3, the DNA is TGTGCCAGCAGCTTAGATCACGGTTCAGAAGCTTTCTTT. The V gene is TRBV11-3, the J gene TRBJ1-1; no definite D call. The CDR3 spans 13 residues. The germline CDR1 and CDR2 sequences are SGHNT and YENEEA. The ends were cut back, 0 bases at V and 8 bases at J, with 10 bases in the middle.

This clonotype was counted many times. The chain carries TRBV11-2 and TRBJ2-5, with TRBD1 matching over 11 bases. The CDR3 spans 19 residues. V trimming: 1 base; J trimming: 4 bases; junction bases outside the gene matches: 14. Germline loops: CDR1 SGHAT, CDR2 FQNNGV. The CDR3 coding sequence is TGTGCCAGCAGCTTAGGGAGGACAGGGGGCCATACAGCTACAGAGACCCAGTACTTC. It yields the protein CASSLGRTGGHTATETQYF. Full variable domain (outside the CDR3, taken from reference TRBV11-2 and TRBJ2-5): EAGVAQSPRYKIIEKRQSVAFWCNPISGHATLYWYQQILGQGPKLLIQFQNNGVVDDSQLPKDRFSAERLKGVDSTLKIQPAKLEDSAVYLCASSLGRTGGHTATETQYFGPGTRLLVL.

This clonotype has a count of ten or more. The chain recombines TRBV7-9 with TRBJ1-5; D possibly corresponds to TRBD1 (6 bases). V was pared by 4 bases and J by 4 bases, with 11 bases between. Germline V gene data show CDR1 as SEHNR and CDR2 as FQNEAQ (reference sequence). CDR3 length: 14 residues. The CDR3 DNA follows: TGTGCCAGCAGCTCTCAGGGGAATAATCAGCCCCAGCATTTT. Protein sequence: CASSSQGNNQPQHF.

The chain joins TRBV29-1 to TRBJ1-4; possibly TRBD1 for D (5 bases). The length of the CDR3 is 12 residues. Germline-derived CDR1 and CDR2 are SQVTM and ANQGSEA. V lost 7 bases and J lost 3, with 9 bases in between. CDR3 bases: TGCAGCGCAAGGGGTGCTAATGAAAAACTGTTTTTT. The encoded protein is CSARGANEKLFF.